The next 20 T cell receptor beta chains were all read from a single sample in a study of cytomegalovirus exposure and HLA in healthy donors. The PCR employed 60 Vbeta primers together with 13 Jbeta primers. Profiling relied on immunoSEQ multiplex PCR, and the TCRdb table lists in-frame clones only, not all of them. The sample includes some 210,000 clones, approximately 82% of them seen just once. Material: PBMCs. The receptors were gathered from a woman between 45 and 65 years old in good health and CMV-seropositive.

The rearrangement links TRBV7-2 to TRBJ1-2; D perhaps matches TRBD1 (5 bases). Trimming cost V 1 base and J 6 bases, with 15 bases left between them. Per the germline V gene, CDR1 is SGHTA and CDR2 is FQGNSA. This CDR3 is 15 amino acids long. The CDR3 nucleotides are TGTGCCAGCAGCTTAGAGGCAGGGTGGACCAATGGCTACACCTTC. Amino acids: CASSLEAGWTNGYTF.

The chain joins TRBV2 to TRBJ1-2, with a possible D match to TRBD1 (5 bases). Trimming shortened V by 6 bases and J by 1 base, and 12 bases separated the two germline ends. CDR3 length: 14 amino acids. Germline-derived CDR1 and CDR2 are SNHLY and FYNNEI. The CDR3 bases are TGTGCCAGCAGCCTAGGACACCTTAACTATGGCTACACCTTC. Amino acids: CASSLGHLNYGYTF.

This chain connects TRBV7-9 to TRBJ2-7; TRBD1 aligns across 8 bases. CDR3 length equals 14 residues. The trim removed 6 bases at V and 2 bases at J, leaving 6 bases unmatched. Germline CDR1 and CDR2: SEHNR and FQNEAQ (reference sequence). The CDR3 reads CASSYDRGPYEQYF. As DNA, the CDR3 is TGTGCCAGCAGTTATGACAGGGGCCCCTACGAGCAGTACTTC.

This chain connects TRBV7-2 to TRBJ2-1; possible D gene TRBD1, 6 bases. The germline V and J ends were trimmed by 3 bases and 7 bases, with 16 bases remaining between them. The CDR3 has 15 residues. Germline CDR1 reads SGHTA; CDR2 reads FQGNSA. The CDR3 nucleotides are TGTGCCAGCAGCTTGGTACGGACAGAAGGGAATGAGCAGTTCTTC. It translates to CASSLVRTEGNEQFF. The variable domain in full, completed from reference TRBV7-2 and TRBJ2-1, reads GAGVSQSPSNKVTEKGKDVELRCDPISGHTALYWYRQSLGQGLEFLIYFQGNSAPDKSGLPSDRFSAERTGGSVSTLTIQRTQQEDSAVYLCASSLVRTEGNEQFFGPGTRLTVL.

This clone was counted once. This sequence joins TRBV15 and TRBJ2-2; D not certain. CDR1 is LNHNV and CDR2 is YYDKDF in the germline V gene (reference sequence). The CDR3 is made up of 15 amino acids. Trimming cost V 5 bases and J 5 bases, with 15 bases left between them. CDR3 residues: CATSPQKIVTGELFF. DNA of the CDR3: TGTGCCACCAGCCCCCAGAAAATCGTTACCGGGGAGCTGTTTTTT.

The V call is TRBV5-4, the J call TRBJ2-5; the D gene is possibly TRBD2 (6 bases). This CDR3 has 16 amino acids. V lost 0 bases and J lost 4, with 16 bases in between. The germline V gene has CDR1 SGHNT and CDR2 YYREEE (reference sequence). The CDR3 sequence: CASSLDRSSVRETQYF. Here the CDR3 DNA reads TGTGCCAGCAGCTTGGATCGGTCTAGCGTTCGAGAGACCCAGTACTTC.

The rearrangement joins TRBV19 to TRBJ2-7; possibly TRBD1 for D (7 bases). The CDR3 totals 14 residues. The germline V gene encodes CDR1 LNHDA and CDR2 SQIVND (reference sequence). Deletions cut 5 bases from V and 3 bases from J, with 14 bases between. CDR3: CASSGRGDDYEQYF. The CDR3 nucleotides read TGTGCCAGTAGTGGCAGGGGGGATGACTACGAGCAGTACTTC.

Ten or more counts support this clone. The rearrangement uses TRBV4-1 and TRBJ2-7; D perhaps matches TRBD2 (5 bases). V was pared by 1 base and J by 2 bases, with 9 bases between. Per germline, CDR1 MGHRA and CDR2 YSYEKL. This CDR3 is built from 14 residues. Here the CDR3 reads CASSQVPGTYEQYF. CDR3 nucleotides: TGCGCCAGCAGCCAAGTCCCCGGGACCTACGAGCAGTACTTC.

The chain has TRBV7-3 and TRBJ1-4; D remains unclear. Germline CDR1 is SGHTA and CDR2 is FQGTGA. Trimming stripped 2 bases from V and 4 bases from J, with 8 bases between. The CDR3 runs to 14 residues. CDR3 sequence: CASSLPSINEKLFF. The CDR3 DNA follows: TGTGCCAGCAGCTTACCCAGTATTAATGAAAAACTGTTTTTT.

The chain employs TRBV10-1 and TRBJ2-3; 7 bases agree with TRBD1. After removal of 5 bases from V and 5 bases from J, the junction contained 1 base not matched to a gene. The CDR3 spans 12 residues. Germline lookup yields CDR1 WNHNN and CDR2 SYGVQD (reference sequence). The CDR3 spells CASSQGVDTQYF. The CDR3 nucleotides are TGCGCCAGCAGTCAGGGGGTAGATACGCAGTATTTT.

The chain couples TRBV11-2 to TRBJ2-5; TRBD2 matches at 8 bases. Trimming at V came to 1 base and at J to 5 bases, leaving 12 bases not matched to a gene. The CDR3 has 17 amino acids. The germline CDR1 and CDR2 sequences are SGHAT and FQNNGV. The CDR3: CASSLASAGDLWETQYF. The CDR3 region has the DNA TGTGCCAGCAGCTTAGCGTCAGCGGGGGATCTGTGGGAGACCCAGTACTTC.

This sequence joins TRBV15 and TRBJ1-2; TRBD1 might be the D (6 bases). The CDR3 has 14 residues. With 2 bases removed from V and 6 bases from J, the gap between germline ends came to 13 bases. Germline CDR1 and CDR2: LNHNV and YYDKDF (reference sequence). Written as DNA, the CDR3 is TGTGCCACCAGCAGAATACAACAGGGAGATGGCTACACCTTC. Its protein is CATSRIQQGDGYTF.

The chain joins TRBV7-9 to TRBJ1-1; no reliable D call. This CDR3 has 15 amino acids. From germline, CDR1 is SEHNR and CDR2 FQNEAQ (reference sequence). The V gene lost 2 bases and the J gene lost 9 bases, with 19 bases spanning the gap. CDR3: CASSLYLSGSGQAFF. The CDR3 DNA reads as TGTGCCAGCAGCTTATACTTGTCGGGGTCAGGCCAAGCTTTCTTT.

The chain recombines TRBV9 with TRBJ2-1; D possibly corresponds to TRBD2 (6 bases). The CDR3 is made up of 18 amino acids. In germline, CDR1 is SGDLS, CDR2 YYNGEE. Trimming stripped 1 base from V and 6 bases from J, with 23 bases between. In DNA form, the CDR3 reads TGTGCCAGCAGCGTATTACCCAATCGGGGGTGGGAATCCAATGAGCAGTTCTTC. Its translation is CASSVLPNRGWESNEQFF.

The rearrangement uses TRBV7-2 and TRBJ1-2, with unresolved D. The CDR3 consists of 17 residues. Trimming shortened V by 4 bases and J by 0 bases, and 18 bases separated the two germline ends. CDR1 is SGHTA, CDR2 FQGNSA, per germline. CDR3 in amino acids: CASSSSKAVFANYGYTF. In nucleotides, the CDR3 is TGTGCCAGCAGCTCGAGTAAGGCGGTTTTTGCTAACTATGGCTACACCTTC.

The rearrangement uses TRBV6-4 and TRBJ2-3; D perhaps matches TRBD2 (6 bases). V was shortened by 6 bases and J by 2 bases, with 12 bases between the two germline ends. Germline V gene data show CDR1 as MRHNA and CDR2 as SNTAGT. This CDR3 is built from 14 residues. The CDR3 region has the DNA TGTGCCAGCAGCCCGGGACTTCTCACAGATACGCAGTATTTT. This gives the protein CASSPGLLTDTQYF.

The chain is built from TRBV18 and TRBJ2-6; D ambiguous. V lost 2 bases and J 2 bases, leaving 10 bases between the germline ends. The CDR3 length is 16 residues. The germline V gene encodes CDR1 KGHSH and CDR2 LQKENI. In DNA form, the CDR3 reads TGTGCCAGCTCACCAAGACATGGTACTGGGGCCAACGTCCTGACTTTC. Translation gives CASSPRHGTGANVLTF.

The chain uses TRBV5-1 and TRBJ1-1, with unresolved D. V gave up 0 bases and J gave up 3 bases, with 9 bases separating them. CDR3 length equals 14 residues. The germline V gene encodes CDR1 SGHRS and CDR2 YFSETQ. The CDR3 is CASSLGYYDTEAFF. Written as DNA, the CDR3 is TGCGCCAGCAGCTTGGGCTATTACGACACTGAAGCTTTCTTT.

The V call is TRBV5-1, the J call TRBJ2-1, with D tentatively TRBD1 (6 bases). The CDR3 covers 14 residues. Trimming pared 3 bases from V and 5 bases from J, leaving 12 bases between. Germline assignment: CDR1 SGHRS and CDR2 YFSETQ. In DNA form, the CDR3 reads TGCGCCAGCAGCTCGAGGGGGATAGACAATGAGCAGTTCTTC. Translating it yields CASSSRGIDNEQFF.

This chain connects TRBV15 to TRBJ1-1; D call uncertain. Looked up from germline, CDR1 is LNHNV and CDR2 is YYDKDF (reference sequence). The CDR3 spans 14 residues. Trimming left V 1 base short and J 4 bases short, with 10 bases between. The CDR3 DNA is TGTGCCACCAGCAGAGGCGGAACGGCCACTGAAGCTTTCTTT. It specifies CATSRGGTATEAFF.